This entry features one T cell receptor beta chain sequence. Its recognized antigen is unknown. Base qualities are not at hand, and no much larger clone is one base apart. The entry originates in a study of CD8 T cells in Susac syndrome (dated by TCRdb to about 2019). In terms of the full investigation: Repertoire sequencing was used to test whether CD8+ T cell activation and differentiation in Susac syndrome was antigen driven. What the authors observed across the whole study: The number of individuals in the TCR sequencing and HLA analysis was acknowledged as relatively small.

RNA was extracted with the RNeasy kit and roughly 0.45 to 1 ug was reverse transcribed using random hexamers. TCR beta CDR3 regions were amplified with the immunoSEQ multiplex PCR assay covering 54 Vbeta and 13 Jbeta segments. PCR amplification bias was corrected by using a synthetic template baseline for primer optimization and computational correction. In the authors' own workflow: Reads were assigned to V, D and J genes according to IMGT and analyzed in immunoSEQ Analyzer, with only productive sequences retained. Clonality was calculated as one minus the Shannon entropy normalized by log2 of the number of productive unique sequences. For each patient and control, public and private clones were evaluated among the 100 most prevalent clones. Susac-specific clones were defined as absent from healthy and MS cohorts, roughly 1,100 published viral clones and other ImmuneACCESS disease sequences. TCRdb took the public reads, trimmed them with fastp at Q25, ran MiXCR for clone calling and kept in-frame beta chains. Every entry covers one CDR3 protein and lists the most common genes and DNA from its rows. TCRdb, not the original authors, processed these V and J calls. The table for this sample lists about 250,000 distinct CDR3 sequences; just under 95% of them were counted only once. Jointly, the top ten make up around 0.067% of the sample.

High-throughput TCR beta sequencing profiled peripheral blood CD8+ and CD4+ T cells from healthy donors, Susac syndrome patients and multiple sclerosis patients. The multiple sclerosis controls were treatment-naive patients whose relapsing-remitting disease, either stable or active, fulfilled the revised McDonald criteria. CD8+ TEMRA cells were enriched by FACS, while bulk CD8+ and CD4+ T cells were purified by magnetic negative isolation. Blood was collected in EDTA tubes and processed within 24 hours, with PBMCs isolated through density gradient centrifugation. PBMCs intended for TCR sequencing were cryopreserved in liquid nitrogen and thawed later in a water bath at 37 degrees C. Purity of sorted or isolated CD4+, CD8+ and CD8+ TEMRA cells was at least 90%. The sequence was obtained from a human donor with multiple sclerosis. Sequencing input: CD4+ T cells from PBMCs.

The CDR3 reads CSARVDRTGLSNQPQHF. The DNA sequence reads TGCAGTGCTAGAGTCGACAGGACAGGGCTGAGCAATCAGCCCCAGCATTTT. The chain is assembled from TRBV20-1 and TRBJ1-5; 8 bases in the middle match TRBD1. The cysteine opens and the phenylalanine closes a CDR3 of 17 amino acids. The CDR3 DNA has 51 bases and is translated from base 1. Germline trimming: 1 base from V, 1 base from J; junction bases outside gene matches: 9. CDR1 and CDR2 are drawn from the germline V gene (reference sequence): DFQATT, SNEGSKA.